Here is one T cell receptor (beta chain) with its context. The CDR3 covers 17 residues. V shed 4 bases and J shed 0 bases, with 16 bases lying between them. CDR1 LGHDT and CDR2 YNNKEL come from the germline V gene (reference sequence). TEMRA cells were FACS-enriched, and CD8+ and CD4+ T cells were isolated negatively. With random hexamers, reverse transcription was performed on about 0.5 to 1 ug of RNA. The immunoSEQ assay covered 54 Vbeta and 13 Jbeta segments for CDR3. TCRdb redid the calling of the immunoSEQ multiplex PCR reads with MiXCR, one entry per CDR3 protein. The sample lists about 200,000 distinct CDR3 sequences; 93% were seen once. The data belong to a study of CD8 T cells in Susac syndrome.

This TCR was recovered from a human donor in good health. The sample comprised CD4+ T cells from PBMCs. This chain uses TRBV3-1 with TRBJ2-4; possibly TRBD1 for D (6 bases). CDR3 sequence: CASSRPTGNLAKNIQYF. In DNA, the CDR3 is TGTGCCAGCAGCCGGCCCACAGGGAATCTAGCCAAAAACATTCAGTACTTC.